The present T cell receptor (beta chain) was sequenced within a study of PD-1 blockade in classical Hodgkin lymphoma. Sequenced by immunoSEQ multiplex PCR; TCRdb stores in-frame clones only, minus some. The sample carries 38,000 or so clones, 85% to 90% recorded once. V was clipped by 3 bases and J by 4 bases, with 11 bases between them. Germline V gene lookup returns CDR1 LNHDA and CDR2 SQIVND (reference sequence). The CDR3 is made up of 14 amino acids. With respect to this clone: What it binds is not known.

Study-level results: Healthy donors were reported to have higher baseline TCR diversity than newly diagnosed patients. Complete responders' baseline diversity resembled that of newly diagnosed patients.

All patients relapsed after autologous stem cell transplantation, and brentuximab vedotin exposure varied. This clonotype originated in a human donor with classical Hodgkin lymphoma. The sequenced sample was peripheral blood mononuclear cells (PBMCs), obtained at baseline. V and J are TRBV19 and TRBJ2-3; no firm D call. The CDR3 coding sequence is TGTGCCAGTAGTATGTTGACGACTGCAGATACGCAGTATTTT. The encoded protein is CASSMLTTADTQYF.